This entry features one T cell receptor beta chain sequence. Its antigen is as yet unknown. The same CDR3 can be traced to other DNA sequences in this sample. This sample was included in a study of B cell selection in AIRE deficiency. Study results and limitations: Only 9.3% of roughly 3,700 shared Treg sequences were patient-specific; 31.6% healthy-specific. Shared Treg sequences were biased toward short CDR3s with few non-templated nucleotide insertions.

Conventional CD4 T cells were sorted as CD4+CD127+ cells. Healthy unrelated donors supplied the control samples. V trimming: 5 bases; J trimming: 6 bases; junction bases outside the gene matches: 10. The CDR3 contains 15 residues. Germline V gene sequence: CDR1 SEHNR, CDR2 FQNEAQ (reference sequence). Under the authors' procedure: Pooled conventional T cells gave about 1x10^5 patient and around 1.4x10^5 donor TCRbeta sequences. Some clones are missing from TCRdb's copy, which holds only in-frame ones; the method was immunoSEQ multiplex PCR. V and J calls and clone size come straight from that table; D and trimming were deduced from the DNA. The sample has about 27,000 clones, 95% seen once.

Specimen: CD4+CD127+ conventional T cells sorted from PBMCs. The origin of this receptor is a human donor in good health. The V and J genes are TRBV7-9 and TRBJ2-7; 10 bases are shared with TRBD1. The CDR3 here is CASSRSGTGVGEQYF. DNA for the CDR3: TGTGCCAGCAGCCGTTCCGGGACAGGGGTTGGCGAGCAGTACTTC.